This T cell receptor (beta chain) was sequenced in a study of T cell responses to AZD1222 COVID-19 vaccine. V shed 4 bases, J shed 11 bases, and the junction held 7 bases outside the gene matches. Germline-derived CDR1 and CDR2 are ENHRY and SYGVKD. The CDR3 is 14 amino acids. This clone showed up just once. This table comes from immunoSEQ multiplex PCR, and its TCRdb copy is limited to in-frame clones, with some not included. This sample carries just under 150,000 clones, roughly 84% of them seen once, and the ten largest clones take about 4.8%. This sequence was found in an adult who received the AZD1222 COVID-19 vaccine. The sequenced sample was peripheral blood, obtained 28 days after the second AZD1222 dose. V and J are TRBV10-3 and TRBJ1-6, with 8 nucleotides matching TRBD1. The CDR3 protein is CAISGRQGRPPLHF. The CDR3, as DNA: TGTGCCATCAGTGGTAGACAGGGGAGGCCACCCCTCCACTTT.